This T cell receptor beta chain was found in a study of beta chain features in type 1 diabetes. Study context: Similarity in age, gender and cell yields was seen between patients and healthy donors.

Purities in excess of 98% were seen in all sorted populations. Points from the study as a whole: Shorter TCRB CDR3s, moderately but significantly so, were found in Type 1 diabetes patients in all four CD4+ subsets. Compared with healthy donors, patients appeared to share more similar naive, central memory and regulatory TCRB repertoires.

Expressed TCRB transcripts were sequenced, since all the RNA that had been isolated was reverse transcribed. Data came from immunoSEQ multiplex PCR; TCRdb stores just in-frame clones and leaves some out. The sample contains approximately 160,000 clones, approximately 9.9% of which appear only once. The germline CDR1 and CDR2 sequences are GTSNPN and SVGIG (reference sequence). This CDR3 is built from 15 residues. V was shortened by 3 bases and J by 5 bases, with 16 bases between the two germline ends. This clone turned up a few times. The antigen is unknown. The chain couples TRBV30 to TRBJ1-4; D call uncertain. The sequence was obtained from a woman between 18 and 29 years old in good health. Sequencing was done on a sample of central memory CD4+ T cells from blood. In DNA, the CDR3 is TGTGCCTGGAGCCTCCGGGGTCAATCAAATGAAAAACTGTTTTTT. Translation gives CAWSLRGQSNEKLFF.